The next 12 T cell receptor beta chains were all read from a single sample in a study of breast tumors, draining lymph nodes, adjacent tissues. TCRdb re-called the multiplex PCR reads through MiXCR, storing one row per CDR3 protein. The sample yields 200,000 or so distinct CDR3 sequences, approximately 33% seen once. Breast cancer patients provided tissue from their axillary draining lymph nodes. Sequencing was carried out using axillary lymph node tissue. These receptors were taken from a female donor with breast cancer. Some clones in this sample may be carry-over from other donors' samples.

This clonotype has a count of ten or more. CDR3 coding DNA: TGTGCCAGCAGCCCGGGACCGTCTGGGCGGAATTCACCCCTCCACTTT. Protein product: CASSPGPSGRNSPLHF. This chain connects TRBV5-6 to TRBJ1-6; D perhaps matches TRBD1 (5 bases). Per germline, CDR1 SGHDT and CDR2 YYEEEE. Trimming removed 4 bases at V and 7 bases at J, with 18 bases between. There are 16 residues in the CDR3.

The rearrangement uses TRBV2 and TRBJ2-3; possibly TRBD1 for D (6 bases). The V end was cut by 4 bases, the J end by 1 base, with 12 bases between. The CDR3 contains 15 residues. Looked up from germline, CDR1 is SNHLY and CDR2 is FYNNEI. The DNA of the CDR3 is TGTGCCAGCAGTGGCCTACACAGGGGCACAGATACGCAGTATTTT. Protein product: CASSGLHRGTDTQYF.

Remarks on this clonotype: This may stem from a read error, because a much larger clone lies one nucleotide away. The gene calls are TRBV7-9 and TRBJ2-5; tentative D call: TRBD2 (6 bases). The CDR3 spans 15 residues. From germline, CDR1 is SEHNR and CDR2 FQNEAQ (reference sequence). The CDR3 loop reads CASSPALLWGETQHF. In DNA form, the CDR3 reads TGTGCCAGCTCACCCGCTCTCCTGTGGGGGGAGACCCAGCACTTC.

This clonotype was observed many times. The V call is TRBV5-6, the J call TRBJ2-3, with 7 bases aligning to TRBD2. This CDR3 contains 13 residues. Germline CDR1 is SGHDT and CDR2 is YYEEEE. V was pared by 3 bases and J by 10 bases, with 8 bases of the junction left unmatched. DNA of the CDR3: TGTGCCAGCAGCTGGGAGGGACTCCTATCGCAGTATTTT. This codes for CASSWEGLLSQYF. The whole variable domain, remainder taken from reference TRBV5-6 and TRBJ2-3, is DAGVTQSPTHLIKTRGQQVTLRCSPKSGHDTVSWYQQALGQGPQFIFQYYEEEERQRGNFPDRFSGHQFPNYSSELNVNALLLGDSALYLCASSWEGLLSQYFGPGTRLTVL.

V usage is TRBV11-1 and J usage is TRBJ1-2, with 7 bases lining up with TRBD1. The CDR3 is 16 residues long. Germline lookup yields CDR1 SGHAT and CDR2 FQDESV (reference sequence). V lost 5 bases and J lost 5; bases outside the gene matches: 14. CDR3 in DNA: TGTGCCAGCAGCGTGGAACCTCCGGGACAGTCATATGGCTACACCTTC. This encodes CASSVEPPGQSYGYTF.

The sample holds many counts of this clonotype. The junction shows a germline mismatch at one end, possibly a read error. This chain's CDR3 is CASSVGQDSYEQSF. CDR3 bases: TGTGCCAGCAGCGTTGGACAGGACTCCTACGAGCAGTCCTTC. The chain is built from TRBV9 and TRBJ2-7; 7 bases are a match to TRBD1. In germline, CDR1 is SGDLS, CDR2 YYNGEE. This CDR3 is built from 14 residues.

This clonotype was detected a few times. This could be a read error, since a much larger clone is one nucleotide away. This chain uses TRBV6-6 with TRBJ2-5, with a weak D call TRBD2 (6 bases). The CDR3 is 13 residues long. V was shortened by 8 bases and J by 3 bases, with 13 bases between the two germline ends. The germline CDR1 and CDR2 sequences are MNHNY and SVGAGI (reference sequence). CDR3 DNA: TGTGCCAGCGGATGGGGCGGGAAAGAGACCCAGTACTTC. This sequence encodes CASGWGGKETQYF.

This clonotype has ten or more counts. The chain has TRBV11-2 and TRBJ2-3; 7 bases are a match to TRBD2. The CDR3 is 13 amino acids. In germline, CDR1 is SGHAT, CDR2 FQNNGV. After removal of 5 bases from V and 7 bases from J, the junction contained 6 bases not matched to a gene. CDR3 DNA: TGTGCCAGCAGCCTCCTACTAGCGAATACGCAGTATTTT. Protein: CASSLLLANTQYF.

CDR3 sequence: CASKEGNEKLFF. The CDR3 DNA is TGCGCCAGCAAGGAGGGTAATGAAAAACTGTTTTTT. The rearrangement uses TRBV5-1 and TRBJ1-4; D is ambiguous. V was trimmed by 6 bases and J by 4 bases, leaving 7 bases between them. Germline V CDR1 and CDR2: SGHRS, YFSETQ. The CDR3 is 12 amino acids.

This clonotype was picked up many times. This rearrangement joins TRBV19 to TRBJ2-4; D not certain. V shed 5 bases and J shed 0 bases, with 8 bases lying between them. CDR3 length: 14 residues. CDR1 LNHDA and CDR2 SQIVND come from the germline V gene (reference sequence). The chain's CDR3 is CASSYILAKNIQYF. The CDR3 region has the DNA TGTGCCAGTAGTTACATATTAGCCAAAAACATTCAGTACTTC. Looking up the rest from reference TRBV19 and TRBJ2-4 gives the full variable domain: DGGITQSPKYLFRKEGQNVTLSCEQNLNHDAMYWYRQDPGQGLRLIYYSQIVNDFQKGDIAEGYSVSREKKESFPLTVTSAQKNPTAFYLCASSYILAKNIQYFGAGTRLSVL.

The chain combines TRBV29-1 with TRBJ1-2; TRBD1 matches 8 bases. Germline trimming cut 7 bases from V and 2 bases from J; bases unmatched to any gene: 0. Germline-derived CDR1 and CDR2 are SQVTM and ANQGSEA. The CDR3 is 11 amino acids. CDR3 sequence reads: CSGTGNYGYTF. In DNA, the CDR3 is TGCAGCGGGACAGGGAACTATGGCTACACCTTC. The variable domain in full, with the rest retrieved from reference TRBV29-1 and TRBJ1-2, is SAVISQKPSRDICQRGTSLTIQCQVDSQVTMMFWYRQQPGQSLTLIATANQGSEATYESGFVIDKFPISRPNLTFSTLTVSNMSPEDSSIYLCSGTGNYGYTFGSGTRLTVV.

This clonotype was seen repeatedly, ten times or more. V and J are TRBV30 and TRBJ2-7; D is perhaps TRBD2 (6 bases). This CDR3 region has 14 residues. Looked up from germline, CDR1 is GTSNPN and CDR2 is SVGIG (reference sequence). V was clipped by 0 bases and J by 3 bases, with 12 bases between them. The CDR3 here is CAWSVGGTLYEQYF. The CDR3 nucleotides are TGTGCCTGGAGTGTTGGGGGGACCCTCTACGAGCAGTACTTC. The full variable domain, in which reference TRBV30 and TRBJ2-7 provide the parts outside the CDR3, is SQTIHQWPATLVQPVGSPLSLECTVEGTSNPNLYWYRQAAGRGLQLLFYSVGIGQISSEVPQNLSASRPQDRQFILSSKKLLLSDSGFYLCAWSVGGTLYEQYFGPGTRLTVT.